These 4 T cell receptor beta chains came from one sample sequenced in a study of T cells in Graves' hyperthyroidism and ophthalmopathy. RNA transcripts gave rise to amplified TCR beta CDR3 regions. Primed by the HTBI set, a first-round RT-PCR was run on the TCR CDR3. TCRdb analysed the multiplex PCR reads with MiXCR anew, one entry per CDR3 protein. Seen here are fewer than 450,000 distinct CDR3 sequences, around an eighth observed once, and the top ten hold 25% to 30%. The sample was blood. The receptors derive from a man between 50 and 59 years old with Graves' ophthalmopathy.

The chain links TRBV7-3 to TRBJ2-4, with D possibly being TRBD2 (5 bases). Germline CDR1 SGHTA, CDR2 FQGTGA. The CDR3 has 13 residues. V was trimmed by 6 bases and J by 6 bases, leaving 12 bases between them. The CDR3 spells CASSRVEGNIQYF. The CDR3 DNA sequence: TGTGCCAGCAGTAGGGTTGAGGGAAACATTCAGTACTTC.

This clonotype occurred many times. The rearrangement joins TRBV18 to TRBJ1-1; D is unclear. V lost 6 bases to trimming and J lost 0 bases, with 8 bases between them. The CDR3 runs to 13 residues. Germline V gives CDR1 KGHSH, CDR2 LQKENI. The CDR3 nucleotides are TGTGCCAGCTCTCCCGATCTGAACACTGAAGCTTTCTTT. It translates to CASSPDLNTEAFF. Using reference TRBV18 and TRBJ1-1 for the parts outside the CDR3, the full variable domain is NAGVMQNPRHLVRRRGQEARLRCSPMKGHSHVYWYRQLPEEGLKFMVYLQKENIIDESGMPKERFSAEFPKEGPSILRIQQVVRGDSAAYFCASSPDLNTEAFFGQGTRLTVV.

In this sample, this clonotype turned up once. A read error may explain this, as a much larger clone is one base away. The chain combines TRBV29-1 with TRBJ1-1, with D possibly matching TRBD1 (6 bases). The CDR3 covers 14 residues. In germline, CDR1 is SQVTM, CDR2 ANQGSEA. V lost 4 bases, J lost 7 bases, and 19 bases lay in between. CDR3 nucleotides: TGCAGCGTTGCATTATTGTTACAGGGCAGTGAAGCTTTCTTT. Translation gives CSVALLLQGSEAFF.

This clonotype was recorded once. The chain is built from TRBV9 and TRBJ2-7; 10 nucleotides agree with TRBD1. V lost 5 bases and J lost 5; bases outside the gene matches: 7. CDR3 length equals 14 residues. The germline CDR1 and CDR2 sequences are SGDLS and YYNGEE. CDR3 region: CASRRQGAPHEQYF. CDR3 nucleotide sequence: TGTGCCAGCAGGCGACAGGGGGCCCCCCACGAGCAGTACTTC.